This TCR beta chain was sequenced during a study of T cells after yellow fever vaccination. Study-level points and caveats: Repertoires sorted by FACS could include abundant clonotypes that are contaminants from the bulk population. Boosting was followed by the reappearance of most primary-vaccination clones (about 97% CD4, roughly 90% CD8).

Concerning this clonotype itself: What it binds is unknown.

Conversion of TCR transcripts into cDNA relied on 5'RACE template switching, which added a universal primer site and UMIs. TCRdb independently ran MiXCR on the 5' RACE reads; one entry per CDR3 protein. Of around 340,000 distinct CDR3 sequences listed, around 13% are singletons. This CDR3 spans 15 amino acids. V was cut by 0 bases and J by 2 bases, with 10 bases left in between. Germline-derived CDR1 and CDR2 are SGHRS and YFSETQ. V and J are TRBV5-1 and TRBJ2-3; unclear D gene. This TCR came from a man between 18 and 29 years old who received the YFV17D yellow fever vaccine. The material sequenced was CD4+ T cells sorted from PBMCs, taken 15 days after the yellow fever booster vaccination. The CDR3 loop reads CASSLGNSITDTQYF. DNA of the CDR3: TGCGCCAGCAGCTTGGGGAATTCTATCACAGATACGCAGTATTTT.